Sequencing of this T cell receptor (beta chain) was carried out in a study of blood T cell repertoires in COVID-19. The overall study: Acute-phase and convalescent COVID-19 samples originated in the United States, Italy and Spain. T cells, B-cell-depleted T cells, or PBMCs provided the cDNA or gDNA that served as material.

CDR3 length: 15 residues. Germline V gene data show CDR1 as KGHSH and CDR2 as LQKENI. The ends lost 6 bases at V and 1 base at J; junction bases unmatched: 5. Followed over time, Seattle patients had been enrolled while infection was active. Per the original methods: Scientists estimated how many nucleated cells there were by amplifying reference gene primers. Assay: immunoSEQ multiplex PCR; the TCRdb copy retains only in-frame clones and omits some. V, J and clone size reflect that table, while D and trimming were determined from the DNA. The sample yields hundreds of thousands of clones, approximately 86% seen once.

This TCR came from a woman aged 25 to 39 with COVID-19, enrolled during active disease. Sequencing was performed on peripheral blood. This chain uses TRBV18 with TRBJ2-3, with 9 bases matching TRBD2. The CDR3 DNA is TGTGCCAGCTCGTCAGCGGGAGGCGGCACAGATACGCAGTATTTT. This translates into CASSSAGGGTDTQYF.